This T cell receptor beta chain was sequenced in a study of follicular helper T cells after annual influenza vaccination. Broader study findings: Plasmablast frequency change correlated with clonality change in ICOS+CD38+ cTfh. Yearly vaccinations repeatedly recalled conserved clonotypes in ICOS+CD38+ cTfh.

Time point defined: 2013-2014 season, 7 days after vaccination. Vaccine contraindications, substance abuse, HIV/AIDS, active malignancy and active illness excluded donors. Sorted cTfh were non-naive CD4+CXCR5+PD-1+, either ICOS+CD38+ or ICOS-CD38-. Regarding this clone: Its antigen is still unknown.

Using immunoSEQ multiplex PCR, the repertoire was profiled, and TCRdb retains in-frame clones only, with some absent. The sample lists roughly 9,000 clones; about 83% were seen once. The origin of this receptor is an adult who received the influenza vaccine. The source was CXCR5+ CD38- circulating T follicular helper cells from blood, collected 7 days after influenza vaccination. Subset here: circulating Tfh, non-naive CD4+CXCR5+PD-1+ (ICOS+CD38+ or ICOS-CD38-).

The CDR3 region has the DNA TGTGCCAGCAGCGTAAGTACTAGCGGGCACAGCACAGATACGCAGTATTTT. It yields the protein CASSVSTSGHSTDTQYF. The V and J genes are TRBV9 and TRBJ2-3; 9 positions agree with TRBD2. Losses at the gene ends were 1 base for V and 0 bases for J; bases not matched to a gene: 6. The CDR3 loop spans 17 amino acids. Per the germline V gene, CDR1 is SGDLS and CDR2 is YYNGEE.